This TCR beta chain was sequenced in a study of blood T cell repertoires in COVID-19. The method was immunoSEQ multiplex PCR; TCRdb's version includes in-frame clones alone and lacks a portion of them. The sample includes 40,000 or so clones, around 84% of them seen just once. The CDR3 covers 17 residues. Per germline, CDR1 MGHRA and CDR2 YSYEKL. With V trimmed by 4 bases and J by 5 bases, 8 bases remained unmatched. The chain joins TRBV4-1 to TRBJ2-5; 15 bases map to TRBD2. Sequencing used peripheral blood. This TCR came from a human donor in a cohort sampled during active COVID-19. The CDR3 protein is CASSPRTSGGAKETQYF. CDR3 sequence (DNA): TGCGCCAGCAGCCCGAGGACTAGCGGGGGGGCCAAGGAGACCCAGTACTTC.